This record looks at one T cell receptor beta chain sequence and its context. The table lists this clonotype with many counts. It lacks a known antigen. The input lacks base qualities; no much larger clone sits a single base away. These data are taken from a study of neurological immune-mediated disorders (dated 2019 in TCRdb). The study in broad terms: Of the approximately 34 multiple sclerosis patients, some 30 had relapsing-remitting MS and 3 had secondary progressive MS. The approximately 100 TCR-beta libraries included longitudinal samples, technical triplicates and paired sorted CD4+ and CD8+ T-cell subsets alongside PBMC samples. The cohort included roughly 71 subjects: approximately 15 with HAM/TSP, some 34 with multiple sclerosis, and 20 or so healthy controls. Using UMI-based sequencing, the study compared peripheral blood TCR-beta repertoires from patients with HTLV-I-associated myelopathy (HAM/TSP), patients with multiple sclerosis, and healthy controls.

To synthesize cDNA, template-switch 5'RACE was performed with a primer carrying a 10-nucleotide random unique molecular identifier so that each TCR transcript was tagged. Over 200 million TCR-beta sequences, covering 15-18 subjects, were produced in each sequencing run. The RNeasy kit was used for extraction of total RNA. TCR-beta VDJ regions were amplified with primers for the TCR constant region and the 5'RACE anchor, using the KAPA Real-time Library Amplification kit. A first PCR added sample indexes and Illumina adaptors, and a second PCR then raised library yield. After Ampure bead purification, the roughly 650 bp TCR product was size-selected on a 2% E-gel SizeSelection system. Before pooling, library quality was assessed on a Bioanalyzer, concentration was determined with Qubit, and library quantification was performed with the Kapa Library Quantification kit. Paired-end 2 x 150 bp sequencing of the libraries was performed on an Illumina HiSeq 2500. To increase sequence diversity, about 25-31% phiX was spiked into each library pool. As for the original processing: The quality-filtered reads were processed with the UMI-based MiGEC pipeline, whose error correction step removed more than 80% of the raw TCR sequences. IMGT germline references were used for aligning VDJ genes, and each clonotype was defined as a unique CDR3 amino acid sequence together with its V-J genes. VDJtools evaluated clonal expansion, Shannon diversity and CDR3 relatedness (CalcPairwiseDistances, ClusterSamples); CLCbio workbench built phylogenetic trees. Using coefficient-of-variation modelling across technical triplicates, the study counted a clone as expanded if it had at least 8 unique UMIs. TCRdb took the public reads, trimmed them with fastp at Q25, ran MiXCR for clone calling and kept in-frame beta chains. Every entry covers one CDR3 protein and lists the most common genes and DNA from its rows. In this record, the V and J calls reflect TCRdb's handling and not the investigators' own analysis. Here the sample has tens of thousands of distinct CDR3 sequences; around 5.8% occur a single time. The top ten clones comprise approximately 1.5% of the sample.

Spanning cysteine to phenylalanine, the CDR3 consists of 13 amino acids. Here the CDR3 DNA is all that survives: 39 bases in frame from base 1. The CDR1 and CDR2 encoded by the germline V gene (reference sequence) are DFQATT and SNEGSKA. V lost 0 bases and J lost 7 bases; the stretch between them is 10 bases long. The study at large found these results: The highest TCR clonal expansion was observed in HAM/TSP patients, whereas the lowest was observed in MS patients, even when compared with healthy controls. No clinical or MRI features were associated with the MS cluster, and the authors said that larger cohorts are needed. Across subjects, expanded clones never shared an identical CDR3 amino acid sequence, which suggests that the TCR-beta repertoires in every group were private. Repertoires from 18 of 34 MS patients were grouped by phylogenetic analysis into a cluster of related CDR3 sequences, suggesting a possible repertoire-level signature.

Sorted-subset TCR libraries were prepared from some 940,000 sorted CD4+ or CD8+ T cells. Multiple sclerosis patients were enrolled in a US clinical protocol evaluating disease progression by magnetic resonance imaging. PBMCs were separated from peripheral blood using Ficoll-Hypaque density gradient centrifugation and then cryopreserved in liquid nitrogen. Paired sorted CD4+ and CD8+ subsets came from healthy controls, HAM/TSP patients and MS patients. The chain joins TRBV20-1 to TRBJ1-5, with TRBD1 tentatively as D gene (5 bases match). The receptor was isolated from a woman aged 18-35 years with multiple sclerosis. Sequencing was performed on CD4+ T cells from blood. Here the CDR3 is given as CSAREPGRQPQHF. The sequenced DNA: TGCAGTGCTAGAGAACCAGGGCGGCAGCCCCAGCATTTT.